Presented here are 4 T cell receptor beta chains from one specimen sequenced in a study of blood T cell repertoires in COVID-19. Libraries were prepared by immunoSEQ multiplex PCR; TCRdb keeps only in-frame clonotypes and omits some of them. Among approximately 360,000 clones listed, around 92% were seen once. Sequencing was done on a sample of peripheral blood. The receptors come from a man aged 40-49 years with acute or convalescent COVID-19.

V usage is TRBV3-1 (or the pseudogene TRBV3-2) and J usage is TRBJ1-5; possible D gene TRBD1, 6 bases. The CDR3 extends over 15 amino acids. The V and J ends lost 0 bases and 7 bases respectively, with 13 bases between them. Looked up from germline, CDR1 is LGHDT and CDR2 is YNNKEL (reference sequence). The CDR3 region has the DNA TGTGCCAGCAGCCAAGATGCCAGGGGACGGCAGCCCCAGCATTTT. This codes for CASSQDARGRQPQHF.

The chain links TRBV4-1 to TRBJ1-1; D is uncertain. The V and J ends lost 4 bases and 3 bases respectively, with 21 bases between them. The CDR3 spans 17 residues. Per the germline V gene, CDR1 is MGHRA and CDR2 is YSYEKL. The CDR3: CASSPLRAGVVHTEAFF. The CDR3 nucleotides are TGCGCCAGCAGCCCCCTGAGGGCCGGGGTCGTTCACACTGAAGCTTTCTTT.

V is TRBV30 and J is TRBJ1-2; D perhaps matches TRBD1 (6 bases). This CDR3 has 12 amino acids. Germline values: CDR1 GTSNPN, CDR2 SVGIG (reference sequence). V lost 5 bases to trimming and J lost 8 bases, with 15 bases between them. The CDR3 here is CAWDTGFGGYTF. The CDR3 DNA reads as TGTGCCTGGGATACAGGGTTCGGGGGCTACACCTTC.

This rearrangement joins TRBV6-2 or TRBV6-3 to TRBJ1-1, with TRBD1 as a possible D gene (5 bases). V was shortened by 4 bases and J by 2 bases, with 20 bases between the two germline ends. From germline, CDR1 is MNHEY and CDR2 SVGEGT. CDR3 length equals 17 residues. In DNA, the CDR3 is TGTGCCAGCAGTTCCCGGACCCACGTGGGGCCAAACACTGAAGCTTTCTTT. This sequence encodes CASSSRTHVGPNTEAFF.